This T cell receptor beta chain stems from a study of cytomegalovirus exposure and HLA in healthy donors. Losses at the gene ends were 7 bases for V and 11 bases for J; bases not matched to a gene: 7. This CDR3 is built from 12 residues. Germline-derived CDR1 and CDR2 are SNHLY and FYNNEI. Amplification used 60 Vbeta primers and 13 Jbeta primers. Original data processing: The authors later counted roughly 79 million unique TCR beta chains, 8.5 million to 13 million of them shared. Generated by immunoSEQ multiplex PCR, the TCRdb table keeps only in-frame clones and is missing some. V and J calls plus clone size are reproduced from that table; the DNA served to infer D and trimming. The table records about 200,000 clones, 82% of them present only once. Findings of the study overall: The authors later linked a missense DCLRE1C variant to TCR beta V- and J-gene trimming. In an earlier analysis, productive rearrangement rates for most beta V segments clustered near 87% or 30%.

To note about this clone: The antigen is unknown.

The chain has TRBV2 and TRBJ1-4, with 7 nucleotides matching TRBD1. The sample comprised PBMCs. The clonotype was recovered from a woman in her late teens or twenties in good health and CMV-seronegative. This CDR3 reads CASTSGTDKLFF. CDR3 nucleotides: TGTGCCAGCACCTCAGGGACAGACAAACTGTTTTTT. Drawing the rest from reference TRBV2 and TRBJ1-4, the complete variable domain is EPEVTQTPSHQVTQMGQEVILRCVPISNHLYFYWYRQILGQKVEFLVSFYNNEISEKSEIFDDQFSVERPDGSNFTLKIRSTKLEDSAMYFCASTSGTDKLFFGSGTQLSVL.